The clone carrying this TCR beta chain was found once. Its matching antigen is unknown. The data were obtained in a study of shared clonotypes between healthy human individuals. Background on the study: Three CD4 naive, three CD4 memory, two CD8 naive and one CD8 memory plate were used per donor.

Whole-study results and caveats: Large depth notwithstanding, sorted-subset sequencing proved incomplete by rarefaction. The donor pool, a small one, limited the genetic and exposure-history diversity represented.

V lost 2 bases and J 3 bases, leaving 11 bases between the germline ends. The CDR3 is 14 amino acids. Germline CDR1 SNHLY, CDR2 FYNNEI. Sequencing was performed with immunoSEQ multiplex PCR; in TCRdb, only in-frame clones are kept and a portion is missing. Of some 2,100,000 clones listed, more than 85% were seen once; the top ten hold more than 1.5%. Terminally differentiated effector memory CD45RA+ cells were left out of the naive CD8 fraction, which was CD45RO-negative and positively selected for CCR7. The J gene is TRBJ2-7, the V gene TRBV2; D possibly corresponds to TRBD1 (6 bases). This receptor was identified in a man younger than 30 in good health. Some clones in this sample may be carry-over from other donors' samples. Sequencing input: naive CD8+ T cells from PBMCs. CDR3 residues: CASSERGQSYEQYF. For the CDR3, the DNA is TGTGCCAGCAGTGAACGAGGACAGAGCTACGAGCAGTACTTC.